This T cell receptor beta chain originates from a study of beta chain features in type 1 diabetes. CDR3 size: 16 residues. The germline V gene encodes CDR1 SGHTA and CDR2 FQGNSA. V was pared by 3 bases and J by 4 bases, with 15 bases between. Expressed TCRB transcripts were sequenced because the entire RNA isolate underwent reverse transcription. Clones were sequenced by immunoSEQ multiplex PCR, and TCRdb holds only the in-frame ones, with some missing. This table holds around 430,000 clones, roughly 31% found once. This clonotype was obtained from a man aged 18 to 30 in good health. Sequenced: naive CD4+ T cells from blood. The chain uses TRBV7-2 and TRBJ2-2; TRBD1 might be the D (6 bases). This CDR3 reads CASSFQEPGVTGELFF. The CDR3 DNA is TGTGCCAGCAGCTTCCAGGAGCCAGGGGTCACCGGGGAGCTGTTTTTT.